The T cell receptor beta chain under discussion was sequenced for a study of blood T cell repertoires in COVID-19. Study-wide context: The United States, Italy and Spain supplied acute and convalescent COVID-19 samples. The cDNA or gDNA used as material had been derived from T cells, B-cell-depleted T cells, or PBMCs.

The germline gives CDR1 MNHEY, CDR2 SVGAGI. CDR3 length: 14 residues. Germline trimming cut 7 bases from V and 2 bases from J; bases unmatched to any gene: 8. Authors' data handling: The authors estimated nucleated cell counts from reference gene primer amplification. Produced via immunoSEQ multiplex PCR; TCRdb's table is partial and in-frame only. V, J and clone size derive from that table, while D and trimming were established from the DNA sequence. Seen here are 62,000 or so clones, 70% to 90% observed once, and the top ten hold 1.4% to 1.5%. The receptor was derived from a woman aged 60-75 years with acute or convalescent COVID-19. V is TRBV6-5 and J is TRBJ2-7; 7 bases align to TRBD2. Sample: peripheral blood. This CDR3 reads CASKRDYGAYEQYF. CDR3 coding DNA: TGTGCCAGCAAAAGGGACTACGGGGCCTACGAGCAGTACTTC.